The 8 T cell receptor beta chains below all came from one sample that was sequenced in a study of blood T cell repertoires in COVID-19. Profiled with immunoSEQ multiplex PCR; TCRdb holds only in-frame clones, not every one. Here the sample spans 95,000 to 100,000 clones, around 85% being singletons. The sample taken for sequencing was peripheral blood. These receptors all come from a woman older than 75 with acute or convalescent COVID-19.

This rearrangement joins TRBV5-1 to TRBJ2-7; D possibly corresponds to TRBD1 (6 bases). This CDR3 contains 15 residues. Deletions cut 0 bases from V and 2 bases from J, with 12 bases between. Per germline, CDR1 SGHRS and CDR2 YFSETQ. This chain's CDR3 is CASSLGQGPAYEQYF. CDR3 DNA sequence: TGCGCCAGCAGCTTGGGGCAGGGGCCAGCCTACGAGCAGTACTTC.

The chain has TRBV6-6 and TRBJ1-1; TRBD1 agrees at 8 bases. The CDR3 length is 15 residues. The germline V gene encodes CDR1 MNHNY and CDR2 SVGAGI (reference sequence). V lost 4 bases and J lost 5; bases outside the gene matches: 9. The CDR3 bases are TGTGCCAGCAGTTCCCCGGCAGGGGGCCGGACTGAAGCTTTCTTT. This translates into CASSSPAGGRTEAFF.

V and J are TRBV9 and TRBJ1-4; 10 bases are shared with TRBD1. This CDR3 region has 16 residues. CDR1 SGDLS and CDR2 YYNGEE come from the germline V gene. After removal of 1 base from V and 10 bases from J, the junction contained 10 bases not matched to a gene. The CDR3 loop is CASSVSIGTGEGKLFF. The CDR3 bases are TGTGCCAGCAGCGTATCTATCGGGACAGGGGAGGGAAAACTGTTTTTT. Full variable domain (rest looked up from reference TRBV9 and TRBJ1-4): DSGVTQTPKHLITATGQRVTLRCSPRSGDLSVYWYQQSLDQGLQFLIQYYNGEERAKGNILERFSAQQFPDLHSELNLSSLELGDSALYFCASSVSIGTGEGKLFFGSGTQLSVL.

The rearrangement joins TRBV28 to TRBJ2-2, with D possibly TRBD1 on 6 matching bases. The germline V gene has CDR1 MDHEN and CDR2 SYDVKM. The V and J ends lost 7 bases and 4 bases respectively, with 16 bases between them. This CDR3 spans 15 amino acids. DNA for the CDR3: TGTGCCAGCACCCGAGGACAGCTCGGCACCGGGGAGCTGTTTTTT. Translated, it gives CASTRGQLGTGELFF.

The rearrangement uses TRBV5-6 and TRBJ2-1; 8 nucleotides agree with TRBD2. The V gene end was trimmed by 0 bases and the J gene end by 8 bases; junction bases not matched to a gene: 19. CDR3 length: 19 residues. Germline lookup yields CDR1 SGHDT and CDR2 YYEEEE. The CDR3 DNA reads as TGTGCCAGCAGCTTGGCCGGGGTAGCGGGGAGCCCGGGGGGCGATGAGCAGTTCTTC. This translates into CASSLAGVAGSPGGDEQFF.

The chain uses TRBV30 and TRBJ1-2, with 7 bases matching TRBD1. CDR3 length: 12 amino acids. CDR1 and CDR2 from the germline V gene are GTSNPN and SVGIG (reference sequence). V gave up 5 bases and J gave up 3 bases; unmatched junction bases: 3. The CDR3, as DNA: TGTGCCTGGGCGGGACAGCACTATGGCTACACCTTC. This encodes CAWAGQHYGYTF.

The V and J genes are TRBV28 and TRBJ2-7; perhaps TRBD1 as D (6 bases). The V and J ends lost 4 bases and 4 bases respectively, with 11 bases between them. From germline, CDR1 is MDHEN and CDR2 SYDVKM. The CDR3 runs 13 residues. In DNA form, the CDR3 reads TGTGCCAGCAGTTCCACAGGGCTGTACGAGCAGTACGTC. It encodes CASSSTGLYEQYV.

The chain combines TRBV30 with TRBJ1-5; possibly TRBD1 for D (6 bases). CDR1 is GTSNPN and CDR2 is SVGIG in the germline V gene (reference sequence). The CDR3 runs 14 residues. V was shortened by 5 bases and J by 6 bases, with 17 bases between the two germline ends. The CDR3 sequence is CAWAPGQGSQPQHF. CDR3 bases: TGTGCCTGGGCCCCGGGGCAGGGGAGTCAGCCCCAGCATTTT.